The next 15 T cell receptor beta chains were all read from a single sample in a study of T cells after yellow fever vaccination. Via MiXCR, TCRdb re-called the 5' RACE reads, giving one row per CDR3 protein. The sample carries 450,000 to 550,000 distinct CDR3 sequences, 21% recorded once. The sample consisted of PBMCs, taken approximately 20 days after the first yellow fever vaccination. These receptors all come from a young man who received the YFV17D yellow fever vaccine.

This clonotype was counted a few times. CDR3 protein: CASSVGSGRQNTEAFF. In nucleotides, the CDR3 is TGTGCCAGCAGCGTAGGTTCAGGGCGGCAGAACACTGAAGCTTTCTTT. This chain joins TRBV9 and TRBJ1-1; tentatively, D is TRBD1 (5 bases). Trimming took off 0 bases at V and 1 base at J, with 13 bases between the two ends. The germline V gene has CDR1 SGDLS and CDR2 YYNGEE. The CDR3 consists of 16 residues.

This clonotype was observed a few times. The chain employs TRBV5-1 and TRBJ2-5; D gene unclear. V was shortened by 0 bases and J by 1 base, with 13 bases between the two germline ends. The CDR3 spans 16 residues. CDR1 SGHRS and CDR2 YFSETQ come from the germline V gene. This chain's CDR3 is CASSLVNTVSQETQYF. The CDR3 region has the DNA TGCGCCAGCAGCTTGGTGAACACAGTATCCCAAGAGACCCAGTACTTC.

The rearrangement uses TRBV6-5 and TRBJ2-2, with a weak D call TRBD2 (6 bases). This CDR3 comprises 16 residues. From germline, CDR1 is MNHEY and CDR2 SVGAGI. V was cut by 4 bases and J by 4 bases, with 16 bases left in between. This CDR3 is CASSFFGSRGTGELFF. The DNA for the CDR3 is TGTGCCAGCAGTTTTTTCGGGAGTAGGGGCACCGGGGAGCTGTTTTTT.

CDR3 coding DNA: TGTGCCAGCAGCCGGGAACTAGCGGGGATTTCTGCAGATACGCAGTATTTT. Its translation is CASSRELAGISADTQYF. The genes are TRBV5-4 and TRBJ2-3, with 10 positions matching TRBD2. V lost 4 bases and J lost 4; bases outside the gene matches: 12. This CDR3 is 17 amino acids long. CDR1 and CDR2 (germline): SGHNT, YYREEE (reference sequence). Variable domain in full (rest from reference TRBV5-4 and TRBJ2-3): ETGVTQSPTHLIKTRGQQVTLRCSSQSGHNTVSWYQQALGQGPQFIFQYYREEENGRGNFPPRFSGLQFPNYSSELNVNALELDDSALYLCASSRELAGISADTQYFGPGTRLTVL.

The rearrangement joins TRBV7-6 to TRBJ2-5; weak D call: TRBD1 (8 bases). This CDR3 spans 17 amino acids. V was shortened by 5 bases and J by 2 bases, with 21 bases between the two germline ends. Germline CDR1 reads SGHVS; CDR2 reads FNYEAQ. The CDR3 loop reads CASSAGHRGGKQETQYF. The CDR3 DNA reads TGTGCCAGCAGCGCGGGACACAGGGGGGGAAAACAAGAGACCCAGTACTTC.

This clonotype has only a few counts. The J gene is TRBJ2-1, the V gene TRBV20-1, with D uncertain. The CDR3 is made up of 12 amino acids. Per germline, CDR1 DFQATT and CDR2 SNEGSKA (reference sequence). The V end lost 1 base, the J end lost 7 bases, and 8 bases lay between the germline ends. CDR3 bases: TGCAGTGCTAGAGTCAAGAGGAATGAGCAGTTCTTC. It yields the protein CSARVKRNEQFF.

The chain carries TRBV9 and TRBJ2-5, with 8 bases matching TRBD2. The CDR3 runs 15 residues. Germline lookup yields CDR1 SGDLS and CDR2 YYNGEE. V lost 0 bases to trimming and J lost 2 bases; unmatched junction nucleotides: 3. In nucleotides, the CDR3 is TGTGCCAGCAGCGTAGGTAGCGGGGCACAAGAGACCCAGTACTTC. Amino acids: CASSVGSGAQETQYF.

This clonotype has only a few counts. The CDR3 DNA follows: TGCAGAACTAGCGGGGGCTACAATGAGCAGTTCTTC. Its translation: CRTSGGYNEQFF. J is TRBJ2-1 and V is TRBV20-1, with TRBD2 matching 11 bases. CDR3 size: 12 residues. CDR1 and CDR2 (germline): DFQATT, SNEGSKA (reference sequence).

This clonotype was recorded a few times. The rearrangement uses TRBV27 and TRBJ2-7; no definite D call. Between the trimmed V and J ends, which lost 6 bases and 5 bases, there was a span of 14 bases. Germline CDR1 and CDR2: MNHEY and SMNVEV (reference sequence). The CDR3 runs 13 residues. The CDR3 protein is CASSPVSGDEQYF. CDR3 DNA: TGTGCCAGCAGCCCCGTGTCGGGCGACGAGCAGTACTTC.

There are a few counts of this clonotype. The genes are TRBV7-9 and TRBJ2-5; 10 bases fit TRBD2. The junction had 8 bases not matched to a gene; V was cut back by 2 bases and J by 5 bases. The CDR3 sequence is 16 residues long. The germline CDR1 and CDR2 sequences are SEHNR and FQNEAQ (reference sequence). CDR3: CASSLNSGGAKETQYF. In nucleotides, the CDR3 is TGTGCCAGCAGCTTAAACAGCGGGGGGGCGAAGGAGACCCAGTACTTC.

This clonotype came up a few times. The chain couples TRBV19 to TRBJ1-6, with 9 bases lining up with TRBD1. Trimming removed 7 bases from V and 7 bases from J; junction bases left unmatched: 5. The CDR3 spans 14 residues. The germline V gene has CDR1 LNHDA and CDR2 SQIVND (reference sequence). The CDR3 reads CASTADRGNSPLHF. The CDR3 DNA reads as TGTGCCAGTACCGCGGACAGGGGAAATTCACCCCTCCACTTT. The variable domain in full, completed from reference TRBV19 and TRBJ1-6, reads DGGITQSPKYLFRKEGQNVTLSCEQNLNHDAMYWYRQDPGQGLRLIYYSQIVNDFQKGDIAEGYSVSREKKESFPLTVTSAQKNPTAFYLCASTADRGNSPLHFGNGTRLTVT.

The chain is built from TRBV9 and TRBJ2-2; 7 bases align to TRBD2. Trimming at V came to 4 bases and at J to 2 bases, leaving 14 bases not matched to a gene. Germline V lookup: CDR1 SGDLS, CDR2 YYNGEE. There are 18 residues in the CDR3. The CDR3 region is CASSSGGRASGNTGELFF. The CDR3 nucleotides are TGTGCCAGCAGCTCCGGAGGGAGGGCTAGCGGAAACACCGGGGAGCTGTTTTTT.

This clonotype was detected ten times or more. The chain recombines TRBV28 with TRBJ2-3; D is tentatively TRBD1 or TRBD2 (5 bases each). This CDR3 has 14 residues. CDR1 is MDHEN, CDR2 SYDVKM, per germline. V was cut by 4 bases and J by 2 bases, with 10 bases left in between. In DNA, the CDR3 is TGTGCCAGCAGTTACCCGGGGACCACAGATACGCAGTATTTT. The encoded protein is CASSYPGTTDTQYF.

This clonotype came up a few times. The V and J genes are TRBV11-1 and TRBJ2-4, with 11 bases lining up with TRBD1. Trimming cost V 2 bases and J 6 bases; bases outside gene matches: 12. The CDR3 covers 18 residues. Germline-derived CDR1 and CDR2 are SGHAT and FQDESV (reference sequence). Written as DNA, the CDR3 is TGTGCCAGCAGCTTACCCCGGACAGGGGGCCCGACCCCAAACATTCAGTACTTC. Its protein is CASSLPRTGGPTPNIQYF.

This clonotype came up a few times. CDR3 loop: CSARSPGLAGGMKTQYF. The DNA of the CDR3 is TGCAGTGCTAGGAGCCCGGGACTAGCGGGGGGGATGAAGACCCAGTACTTC. The V gene is TRBV20-1, the J gene TRBJ2-5; TRBD2 matches 16 bases. The germline V gene has CDR1 DFQATT and CDR2 SNEGSKA (reference sequence). The V gene end was trimmed by 3 bases and the J gene end by 6 bases; junction bases not matched to a gene: 10. The CDR3 spans 17 residues.